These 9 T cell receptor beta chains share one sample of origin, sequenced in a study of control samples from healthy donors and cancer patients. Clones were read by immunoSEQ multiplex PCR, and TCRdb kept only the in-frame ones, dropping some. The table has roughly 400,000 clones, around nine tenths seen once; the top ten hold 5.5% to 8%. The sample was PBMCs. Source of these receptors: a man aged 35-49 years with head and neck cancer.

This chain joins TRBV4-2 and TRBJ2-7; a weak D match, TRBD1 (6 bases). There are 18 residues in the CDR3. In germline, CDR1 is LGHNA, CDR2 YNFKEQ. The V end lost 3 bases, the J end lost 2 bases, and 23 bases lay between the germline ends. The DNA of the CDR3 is TGTGCCAGCAGCCAGGACCGACTGACAGGTTTGGGGACCTACGAGCAGTACTTC. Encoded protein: CASSQDRLTGLGTYEQYF.

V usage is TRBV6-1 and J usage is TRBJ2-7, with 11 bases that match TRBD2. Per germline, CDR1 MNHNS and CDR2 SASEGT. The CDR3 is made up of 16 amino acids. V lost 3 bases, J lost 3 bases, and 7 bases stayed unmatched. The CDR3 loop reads CASSEWGLAESYEQYF. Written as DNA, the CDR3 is TGTGCCAGCAGTGAGTGGGGACTAGCGGAGAGCTACGAGCAGTACTTC.

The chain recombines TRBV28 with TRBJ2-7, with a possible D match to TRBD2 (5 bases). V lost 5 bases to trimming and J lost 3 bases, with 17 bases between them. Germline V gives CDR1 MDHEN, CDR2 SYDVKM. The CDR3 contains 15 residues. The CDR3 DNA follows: TGTGCCAGCAGTCCACCGGAGGAGAGTTTCTACGAGCAGTACTTC. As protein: CASSPPEESFYEQYF.

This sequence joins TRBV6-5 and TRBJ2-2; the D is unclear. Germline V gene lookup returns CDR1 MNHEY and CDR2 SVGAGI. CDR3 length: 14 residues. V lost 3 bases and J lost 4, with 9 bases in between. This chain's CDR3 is CASSYSQATGELFF. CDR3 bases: TGTGCCAGCAGTTATTCTCAGGCCACCGGGGAGCTGTTTTTT.

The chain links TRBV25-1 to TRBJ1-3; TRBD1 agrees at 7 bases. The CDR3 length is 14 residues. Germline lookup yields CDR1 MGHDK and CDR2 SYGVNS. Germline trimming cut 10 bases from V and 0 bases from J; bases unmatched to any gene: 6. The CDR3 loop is CATLDRDSGNTIYF. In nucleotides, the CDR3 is TGTGCCACCCTCGACAGGGACTCTGGAAACACCATATATTTT.

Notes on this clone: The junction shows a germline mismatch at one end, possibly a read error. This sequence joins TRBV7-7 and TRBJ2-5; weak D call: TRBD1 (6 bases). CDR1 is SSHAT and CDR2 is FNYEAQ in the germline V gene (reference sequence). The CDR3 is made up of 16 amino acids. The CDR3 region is CASSLSPYGQIETQYF. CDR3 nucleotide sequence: TGTGCTAGCAGCTTATCCCCCTATGGACAGATAGAGACCCAGTACTTC.

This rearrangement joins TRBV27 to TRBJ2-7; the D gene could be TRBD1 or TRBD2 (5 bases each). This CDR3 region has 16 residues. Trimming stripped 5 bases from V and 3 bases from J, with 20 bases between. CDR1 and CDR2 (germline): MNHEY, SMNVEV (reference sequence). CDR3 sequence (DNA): TGTGCCAGCAGTCATTCTTGGGGGAACCCTCTCTACGAGCAGTACTTC. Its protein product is CASSHSWGNPLYEQYF.

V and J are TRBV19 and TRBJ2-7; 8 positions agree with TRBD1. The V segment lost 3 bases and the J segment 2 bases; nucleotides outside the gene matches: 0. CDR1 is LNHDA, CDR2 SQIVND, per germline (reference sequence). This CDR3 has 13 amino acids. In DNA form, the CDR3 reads TGTGCCAGTAGTATGACAGGGGCCTACGAGCAGTACTTC. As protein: CASSMTGAYEQYF.

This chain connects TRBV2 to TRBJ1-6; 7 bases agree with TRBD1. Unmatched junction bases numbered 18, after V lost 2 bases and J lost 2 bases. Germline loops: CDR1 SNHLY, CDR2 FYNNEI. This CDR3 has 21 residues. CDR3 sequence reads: CASSEPGEEVRQGTYNSPLHF. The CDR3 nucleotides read TGTGCCAGCAGTGAACCAGGAGAGGAGGTCCGACAGGGAACCTATAATTCACCCCTCCACTTT.